This T cell receptor (beta chain) originates from a study of blood T cells in healthy people across ages. Broader study findings: The percentage of naive T cells correlated strongly with TCR beta diversity.

Trimming took off 8 bases at V and 0 bases at J, with 11 bases between the two ends. Germline-derived CDR1 and CDR2 are DFQATT and SNEGSKA (reference sequence). The CDR3 has 13 amino acids. This clonotype showed up just a few times. The antigen remains unidentified. A second roughly 6 to 11 cycle PCR used barcoded and J-beta primers. From the 5' RACE reads, TCRdb called clonotypes with MiXCR, one entry per CDR3 protein. Of about 930,000 distinct CDR3 sequences in the sample, approximately 32% were seen once. These data were also filed under a second study, of T cells of mothers and their children. This second study notes: Nine systemically healthy Caucasian donors: three mothers, six children. A primer called M1S, used in the second PCR, added sample barcodes and 2-4 random nucleotides.

The receptor was derived from a woman aged 40 to 50 in good health. Sample: blood. This chain joins TRBV20-1 and TRBJ2-1, with unresolved D. As DNA, the CDR3 is TGCAGTCCCCGCCGGAACTCCTACAATGAGCAGTTCTTC. It is translated as CSPRRNSYNEQFF.